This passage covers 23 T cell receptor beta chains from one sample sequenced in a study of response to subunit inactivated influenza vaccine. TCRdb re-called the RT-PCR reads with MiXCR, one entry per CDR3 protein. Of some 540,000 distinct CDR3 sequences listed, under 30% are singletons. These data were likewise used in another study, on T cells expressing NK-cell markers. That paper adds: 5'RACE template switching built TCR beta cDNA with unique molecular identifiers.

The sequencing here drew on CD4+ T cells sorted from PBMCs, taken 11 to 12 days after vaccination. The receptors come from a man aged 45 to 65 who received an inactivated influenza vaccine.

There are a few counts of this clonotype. DNA of the CDR3: TGTGCCAGCAGCTTCGGGACAGGTCCCGATACGCAGTATTTT. Amino acid sequence: CASSFGTGPDTQYF. This chain connects TRBV7-9 to TRBJ2-3; TRBD1 matches at 8 bases. Per the germline V gene, CDR1 is SEHNR and CDR2 is FQNEAQ (reference sequence). The junction had 5 bases not matched to a gene; V was cut back by 3 bases and J by 6 bases. CDR3 length: 14 residues.

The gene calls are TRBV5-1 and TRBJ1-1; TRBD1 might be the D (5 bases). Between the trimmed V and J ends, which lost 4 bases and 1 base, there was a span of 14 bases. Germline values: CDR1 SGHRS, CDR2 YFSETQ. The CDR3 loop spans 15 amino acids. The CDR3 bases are TGCGCCAGCAGCAACCGGGACTCACAGAACACTGAAGCTTTCTTT. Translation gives CASSNRDSQNTEAFF.

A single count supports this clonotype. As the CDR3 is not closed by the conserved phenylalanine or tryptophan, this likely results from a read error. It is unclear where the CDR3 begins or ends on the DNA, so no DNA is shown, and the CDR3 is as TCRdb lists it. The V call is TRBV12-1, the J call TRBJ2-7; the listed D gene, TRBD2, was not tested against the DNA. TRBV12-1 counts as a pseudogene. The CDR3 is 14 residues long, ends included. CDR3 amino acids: CASSLRLDIYEQYL.

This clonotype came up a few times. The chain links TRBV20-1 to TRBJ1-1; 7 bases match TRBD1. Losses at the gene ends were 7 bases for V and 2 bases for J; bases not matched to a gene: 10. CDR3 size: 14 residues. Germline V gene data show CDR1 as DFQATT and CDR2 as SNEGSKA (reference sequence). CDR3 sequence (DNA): TGCAGTGTCCTCGGGAAGGGGGCAAACACTGAAGCTTTCTTT. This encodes CSVLGKGANTEAFF.

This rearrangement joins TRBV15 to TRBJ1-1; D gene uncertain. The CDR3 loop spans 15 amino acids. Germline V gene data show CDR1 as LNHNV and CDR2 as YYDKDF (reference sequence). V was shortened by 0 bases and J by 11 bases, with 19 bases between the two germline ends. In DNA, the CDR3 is TGTGCCACCAGCAGAGATGGTAAATTTGGTAGTGAGGCTTTCTTT. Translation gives CATSRDGKFGSEAFF.

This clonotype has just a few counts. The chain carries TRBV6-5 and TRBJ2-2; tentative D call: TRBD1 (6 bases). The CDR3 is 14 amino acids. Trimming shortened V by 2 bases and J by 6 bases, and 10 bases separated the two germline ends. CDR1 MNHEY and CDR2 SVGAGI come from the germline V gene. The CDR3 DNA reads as TGTGCCAGCAGTTACGGGGGCTGGTCCGGGGAGCTGTTTTTT. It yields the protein CASSYGGWSGELFF.

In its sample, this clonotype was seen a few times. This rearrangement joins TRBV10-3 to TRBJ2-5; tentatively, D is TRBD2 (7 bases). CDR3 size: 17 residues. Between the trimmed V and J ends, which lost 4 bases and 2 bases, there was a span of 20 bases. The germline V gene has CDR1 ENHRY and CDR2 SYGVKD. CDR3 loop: CAISGRGGALLQETQYF. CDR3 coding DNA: TGTGCCATCAGTGGGAGAGGGGGGGCCCTCTTACAAGAGACCCAGTACTTC.

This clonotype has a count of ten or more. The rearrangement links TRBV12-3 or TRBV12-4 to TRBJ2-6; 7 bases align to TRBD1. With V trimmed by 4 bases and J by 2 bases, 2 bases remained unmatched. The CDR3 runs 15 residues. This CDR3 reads CASSSQGTGANVLTF. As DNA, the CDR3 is TGTGCCAGCAGTTCACAGGGGACTGGGGCCAACGTCCTGACTTTC.

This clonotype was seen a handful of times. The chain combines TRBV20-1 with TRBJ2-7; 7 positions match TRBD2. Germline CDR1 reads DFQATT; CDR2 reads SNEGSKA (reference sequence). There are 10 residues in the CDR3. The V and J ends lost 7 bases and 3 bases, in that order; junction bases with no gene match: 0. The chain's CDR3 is CSGGGYEQYF. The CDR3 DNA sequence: TGCAGTGGGGGGGGCTACGAGCAGTACTTC.

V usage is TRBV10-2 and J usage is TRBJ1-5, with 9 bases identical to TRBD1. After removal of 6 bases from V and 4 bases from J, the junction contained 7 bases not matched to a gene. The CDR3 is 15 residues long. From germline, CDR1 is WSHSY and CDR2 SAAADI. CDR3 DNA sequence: TGCGCCAGCAGCGACGGACAGGGGCTGAATCAGCCCCAGCATTTT. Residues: CASSDGQGLNQPQHF.

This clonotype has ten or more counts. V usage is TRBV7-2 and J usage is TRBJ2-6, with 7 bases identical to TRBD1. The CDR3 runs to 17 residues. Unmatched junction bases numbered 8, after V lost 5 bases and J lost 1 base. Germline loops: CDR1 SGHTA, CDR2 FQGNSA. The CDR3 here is CASSPRQGRSGANVLTF. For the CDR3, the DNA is TGTGCCAGCAGCCCTAGACAGGGTAGGTCTGGGGCCAACGTCCTGACTTTC.

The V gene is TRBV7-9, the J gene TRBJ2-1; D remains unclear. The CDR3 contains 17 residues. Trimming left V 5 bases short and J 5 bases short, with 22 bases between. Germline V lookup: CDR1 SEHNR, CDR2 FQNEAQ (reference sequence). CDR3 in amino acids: CASSLGFLGVPDNEQFF. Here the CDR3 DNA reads TGTGCCAGCAGCCTCGGCTTCTTGGGTGTCCCGGACAATGAGCAGTTCTTC. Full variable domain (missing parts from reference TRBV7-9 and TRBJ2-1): DTGVSQNPRHKITKRGQNVTFRCDPISEHNRLYWYRQTLGQGPEFLTYFQNEAQLEKSRLLSDRFSAERPKGSFSTLEIQRTEQGDSAMYLCASSLGFLGVPDNEQFFGPGTRLTVL.

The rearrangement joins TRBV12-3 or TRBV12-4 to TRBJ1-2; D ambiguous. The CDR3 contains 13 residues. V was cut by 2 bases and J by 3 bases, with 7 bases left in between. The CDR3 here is CASSLRADYGYTF. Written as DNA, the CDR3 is TGTGCCAGCAGTTTAAGGGCCGACTATGGCTACACCTTC.

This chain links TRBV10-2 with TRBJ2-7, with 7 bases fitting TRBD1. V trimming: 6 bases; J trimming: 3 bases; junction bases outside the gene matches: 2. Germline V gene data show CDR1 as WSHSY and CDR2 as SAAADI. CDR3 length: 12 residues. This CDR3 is CASRDRIYEQYF. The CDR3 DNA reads TGCGCCAGCAGGGACAGGATCTACGAGCAGTACTTC.

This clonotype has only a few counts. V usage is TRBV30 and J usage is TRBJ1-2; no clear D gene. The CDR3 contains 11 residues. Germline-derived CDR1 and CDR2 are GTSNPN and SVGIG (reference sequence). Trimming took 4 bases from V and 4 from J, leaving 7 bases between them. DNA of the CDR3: TGTGCCTGGACCCGGGGCTATGGCTACACCTTC. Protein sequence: CAWTRGYGYTF. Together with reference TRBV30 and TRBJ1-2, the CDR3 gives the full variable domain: SQTIHQWPATLVQPVGSPLSLECTVEGTSNPNLYWYRQAAGRGLQLLFYSVGIGQISSEVPQNLSASRPQDRQFILSSKKLLLSDSGFYLCAWTRGYGYTFGSGTRLTVV.

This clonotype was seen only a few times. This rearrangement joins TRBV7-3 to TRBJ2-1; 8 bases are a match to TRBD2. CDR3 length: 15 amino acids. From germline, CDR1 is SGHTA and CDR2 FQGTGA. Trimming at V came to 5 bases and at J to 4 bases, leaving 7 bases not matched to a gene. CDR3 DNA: TGTGCCAGCAGCCCCTCCGGGACTAGTTACAATGAGCAGTTCTTC. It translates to CASSPSGTSYNEQFF.

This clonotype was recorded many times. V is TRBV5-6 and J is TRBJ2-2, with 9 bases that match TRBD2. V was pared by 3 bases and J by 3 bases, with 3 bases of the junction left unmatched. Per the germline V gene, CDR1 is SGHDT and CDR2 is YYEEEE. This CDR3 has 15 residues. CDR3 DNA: TGTGCCAGCAGCTGGGGACTAGCAGACACCGGGGAGCTGTTTTTT. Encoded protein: CASSWGLADTGELFF. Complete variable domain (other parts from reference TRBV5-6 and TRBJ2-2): DAGVTQSPTHLIKTRGQQVTLRCSPKSGHDTVSWYQQALGQGPQFIFQYYEEEERQRGNFPDRFSGHQFPNYSSELNVNALLLGDSALYLCASSWGLADTGELFFGEGSRLTVL.

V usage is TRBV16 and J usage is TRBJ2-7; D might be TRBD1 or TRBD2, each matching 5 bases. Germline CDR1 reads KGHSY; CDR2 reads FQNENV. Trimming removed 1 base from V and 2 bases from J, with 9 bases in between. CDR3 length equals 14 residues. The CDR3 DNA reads TGTGCCAGCAGCCAATTTCAGGGACCCTACGAGCAGTACTTC. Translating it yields CASSQFQGPYEQYF.

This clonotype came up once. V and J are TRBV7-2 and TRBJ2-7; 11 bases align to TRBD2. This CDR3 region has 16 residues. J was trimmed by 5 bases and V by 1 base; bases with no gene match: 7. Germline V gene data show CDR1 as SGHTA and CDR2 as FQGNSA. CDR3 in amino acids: CASSLVSGRALNEQYF. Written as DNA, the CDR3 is TGTGCCAGCAGCTTAGTTAGCGGGAGGGCCCTAAACGAGCAGTACTTC. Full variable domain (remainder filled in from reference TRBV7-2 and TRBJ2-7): GAGVSQSPSNKVTEKGKDVELRCDPISGHTALYWYRQSLGQGLEFLIYFQGNSAPDKSGLPSDRFSAERTGGSVSTLTIQRTQQEDSAVYLCASSLVSGRALNEQYFGPGTRLTVT.

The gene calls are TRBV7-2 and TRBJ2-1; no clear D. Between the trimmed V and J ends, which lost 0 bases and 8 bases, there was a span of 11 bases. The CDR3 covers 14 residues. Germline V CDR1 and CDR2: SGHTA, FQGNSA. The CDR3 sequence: CASSLAASRDEQFF. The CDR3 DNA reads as TGTGCCAGCAGCTTAGCGGCGTCACGGGATGAGCAGTTCTTC.

CDR3 loop: CASSGQARTVGTIYF. The CDR3 bases are TGTGCCAGCAGTGGACAGGCCCGAACTGTTGGGACCATATATTTT. V usage is TRBV28 and J usage is TRBJ1-3; 7 bases are shared with TRBD1. Germline assignment: CDR1 MDHEN and CDR2 SYDVKM. V lost 5 bases to trimming and J lost 10 bases; unmatched junction nucleotides: 14. This CDR3 is built from 15 residues.

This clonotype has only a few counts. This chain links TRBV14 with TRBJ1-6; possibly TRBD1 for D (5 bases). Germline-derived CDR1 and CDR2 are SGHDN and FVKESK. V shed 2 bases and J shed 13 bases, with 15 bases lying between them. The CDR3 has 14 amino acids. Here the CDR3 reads CASSQLAEGWPLHF. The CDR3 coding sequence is TGTGCCAGCAGCCAACTTGCCGAGGGGTGGCCCCTCCACTTT.

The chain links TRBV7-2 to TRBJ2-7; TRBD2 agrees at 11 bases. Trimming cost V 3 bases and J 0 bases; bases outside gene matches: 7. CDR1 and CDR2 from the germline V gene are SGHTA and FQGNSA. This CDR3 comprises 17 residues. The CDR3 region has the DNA TGTGCCAGCAGCTTGACTAGCGGGACCTGGGCCTCCTACGAGCAGTACTTC. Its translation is CASSLTSGTWASYEQYF.